This TCR beta chain is drawn from a study of OX40 agonist ivuxolimab in advanced cancers. The wider study: Two patients with cutaneous melanoma and one with hepatocellular carcinoma, three in total, showed partial responses. Study-wide findings and caveats: At doses 0.1 to 3.0 mg/kg, CD4+ and CD8+ clones expanded. Low clonal expansion, among the lowest seen, marked partial responders at 0.1-3.0 mg/kg. Fewer expanded clones were found on average in CD4+ than in CD8+ T cells.

About this clone: Its antigen is unidentified.

TCRdb's copy holds only in-frame clones and misses some; the assay was immunoSEQ multiplex PCR. Here the sample spans about 79,000 clones, roughly 94% being singletons. The CDR3 spans 14 residues. CDR1 is MNHEY, CDR2 SMNVEV, per germline (reference sequence). The V end was cut by 0 bases, the J end by 0 bases, with 5 bases between. The genes are TRBV27 and TRBJ1-1; no clear D. Sequences were derived from CD4+ or CD8+ T cells sorted from blood, sampled in a trial of the OX40 agonist ivuxolimab. The sequence came from an adult with an advanced solid tumor such as melanoma, head and neck, liver or kidney cancer. In DNA, the CDR3 is TGTGCCAGCAGTTTATCGGCGGTGAACACTGAAGCTTTCTTT. Residues: CASSLSAVNTEAFF.